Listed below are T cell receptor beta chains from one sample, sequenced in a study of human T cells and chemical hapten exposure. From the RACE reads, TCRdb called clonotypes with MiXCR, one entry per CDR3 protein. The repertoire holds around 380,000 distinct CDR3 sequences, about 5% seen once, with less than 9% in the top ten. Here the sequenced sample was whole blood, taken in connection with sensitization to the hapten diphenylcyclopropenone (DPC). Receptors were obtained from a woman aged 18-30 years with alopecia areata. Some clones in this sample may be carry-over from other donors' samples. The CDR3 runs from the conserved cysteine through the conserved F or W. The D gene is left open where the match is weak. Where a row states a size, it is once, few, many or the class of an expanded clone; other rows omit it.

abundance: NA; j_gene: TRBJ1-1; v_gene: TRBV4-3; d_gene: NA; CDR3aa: CASSQDLLDSTEAFF; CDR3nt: TGCGCCAGCAGCCAAGACCTCCTCGACAGCACTGAAGCTTTCTTT
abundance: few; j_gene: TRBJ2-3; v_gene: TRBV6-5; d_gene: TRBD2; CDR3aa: CASKKSYSGASTDTQYF; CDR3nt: TGTGCCAGCAAAAAATCATATAGCGGGGCCTCGACAGATACGCAGTATTTT
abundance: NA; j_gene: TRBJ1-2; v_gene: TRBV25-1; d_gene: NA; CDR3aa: CASSEYSFNYGYTF; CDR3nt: TGTGCCAGCAGTGAATACTCGTTCAACTATGGCTACACCTTC
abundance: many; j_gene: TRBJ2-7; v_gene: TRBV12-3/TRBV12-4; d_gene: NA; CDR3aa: CASSWGSSEQYF; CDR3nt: TGTGCCAGCAGTTGGGGGAGTTCCGAGCAGTACTTC
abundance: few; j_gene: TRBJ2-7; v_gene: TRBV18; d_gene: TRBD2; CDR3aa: CASSPPGTRLLYEQYF; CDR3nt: TGTGCCAGCTCACCACCGGGGACTAGGCTCCTATACGAGCAGTACTTC
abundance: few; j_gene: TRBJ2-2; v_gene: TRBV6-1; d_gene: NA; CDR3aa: CASSMTTGELFF; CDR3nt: TGTGCCAGCAGTATGACTACTGGGGAGCTGTTTTTT
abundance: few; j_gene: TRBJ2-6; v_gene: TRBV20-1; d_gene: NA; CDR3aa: CSARVAQTFASGANVLTF; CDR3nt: TGCAGTGCTAGAGTCGCCCAGACCTTTGCCTCTGGGGCCAACGTCCTGACTTTC
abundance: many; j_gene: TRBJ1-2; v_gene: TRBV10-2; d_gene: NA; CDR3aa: CASSESLKGYNYGYTF; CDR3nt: TGCGCCAGCAGTGAGTCGTTGAAGGGGTATAACTATGGCTACACCTTC
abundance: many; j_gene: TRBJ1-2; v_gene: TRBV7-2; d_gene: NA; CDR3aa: CASSLYRNNYGYTF; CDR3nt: TGTGCCAGCAGCTTATATAGGAACAACTATGGCTACACCTTC
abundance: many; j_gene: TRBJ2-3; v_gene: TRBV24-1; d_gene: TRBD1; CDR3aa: CATEGAPTDTQYF; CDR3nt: TGTGCCACCGAGGGGGCTCCTACAGATACGCAGTATTTT